This TCR beta chain is from a study of blood T cell repertoires in COVID-19. Across roughly 25 US areas, participants ranged in age from about 18 to 100 years. Clones were read by immunoSEQ multiplex PCR, and TCRdb kept only the in-frame ones, dropping some. The sample yields a few hundred thousand clones, roughly 91% seen once. V trimming: 2 bases; J trimming: 7 bases; junction bases outside the gene matches: 10. The CDR3 has 15 residues. Germline V gene data show CDR1 as LGHDT and CDR2 as YNNKEL (reference sequence). V usage is TRBV3-1 (or the pseudogene TRBV3-2) and J usage is TRBJ1-2; TRBD1 matches 7 bases. This clonotype was sampled from a woman aged 30 to 39 who had recovered from COVID-19. Sequencing was performed on PBMCs or T cells enriched from blood (not recorded which). Written as DNA, the CDR3 is TGTGCCAGCAGCCAAACTGGGCGTAGGGGGCCTGGCTACACCTTC. Protein sequence: CASSQTGRRGPGYTF.